This T cell receptor (beta chain) was found in a study of blood T cell repertoires in COVID-19. Study-level information: Samples representing acute and convalescent COVID-19 were sourced from the United States, Italy and Spain.

Profiling relied on immunoSEQ multiplex PCR, and the TCRdb table lists in-frame clones only, not all of them. The profile shows roughly 380,000 clones, over 75% of them singletons. While infection was still active, Seattle patients were enrolled and then followed longitudinally. Germline CDR1 MNHEY, CDR2 SMNVEV (reference sequence). J lost 2 bases, V lost 3 bases, and 17 bases had no gene match. The CDR3 is 19 amino acids. The chain has TRBV27 and TRBJ2-5, with 8 nucleotides matching TRBD2. The receptor was derived from a woman between 40 and 55 years old with COVID-19, enrolled during active disease. Material: peripheral blood. DNA of the CDR3: TGTGCCAGCAGTTTTGCCCCCCTTATGGCGGGAGGTTTACAAGAGACCCAGTACTTC. Residues: CASSFAPLMAGGLQETQYF.